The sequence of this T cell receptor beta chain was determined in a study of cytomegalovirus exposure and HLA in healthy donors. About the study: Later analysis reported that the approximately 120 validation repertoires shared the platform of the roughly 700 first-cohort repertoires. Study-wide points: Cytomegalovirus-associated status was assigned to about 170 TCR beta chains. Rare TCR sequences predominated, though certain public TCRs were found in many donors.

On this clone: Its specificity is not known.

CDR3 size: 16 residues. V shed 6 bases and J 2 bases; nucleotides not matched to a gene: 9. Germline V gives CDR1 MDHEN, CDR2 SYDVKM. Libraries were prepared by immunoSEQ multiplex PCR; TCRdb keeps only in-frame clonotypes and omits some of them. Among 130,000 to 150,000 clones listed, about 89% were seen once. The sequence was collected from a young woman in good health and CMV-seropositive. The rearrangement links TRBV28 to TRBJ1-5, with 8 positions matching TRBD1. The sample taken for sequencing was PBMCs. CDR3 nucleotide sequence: TGTGCCAGCAGGGACGAGACAGGGGTAGGCAATCAGCCCCAGCATTTT. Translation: CASRDETGVGNQPQHF.